The 25 T cell receptor beta chains in this list originate from one sample, sequenced in a study of cytomegalovirus exposure and HLA in healthy donors. The PCR contained 60 Vbeta and 13 Jbeta primers. The method was immunoSEQ multiplex PCR; TCRdb's version includes in-frame clones alone and lacks a portion of them. The table shows 180,000 or so clones, with about four fifths occurring only once. Sequenced: PBMCs. Receptors originate from a woman aged 18 to 35 in good health and CMV-seronegative.

J is TRBJ2-5 and V is TRBV5-6, with D maybe TRBD1 (7 bases). The DNA end lines up better with TRBJ2-7; the J call may be wrong. The V gene's germline CDR1 is SGHDT and CDR2 YYEEEE. This CDR3 has 14 amino acids. The CDR3 loop reads CASSAGQIIYEQYF. Written as DNA, the CDR3 is TGTGCCAGCAGCGCGGGACAGATTATTTACGAGCAGTACTTC.

The chain has TRBV30 and TRBJ1-1, with a weak D call TRBD1 (6 bases). This CDR3 region has 13 residues. Trimming removed 4 bases from V and 3 bases from J, with 12 bases in between. Germline V gene data show CDR1 as GTSNPN and CDR2 as SVGIG (reference sequence). The CDR3 loop reads CAWTNTGYTEAFF. The DNA for the CDR3 is TGTGCCTGGACCAATACAGGGTACACTGAAGCTTTCTTT.

CDR3 coding DNA: TGTGCTAGTGGCCTCTCGAGGATAGGGACTAGCGAGTCCTACGAGCAGTACTTC. This translates into CASGLSRIGTSESYEQYF. The V gene is TRBV12-5, the J gene TRBJ2-7, with 10 bases that match TRBD2. The CDR3 covers 18 residues. CDR1 and CDR2 (germline): LGHNT, FRNRAP. The V gene end was trimmed by 6 bases and the J gene end by 1 base; junction bases not matched to a gene: 15.

This rearrangement joins TRBV28 to TRBJ2-3; D is possibly TRBD2 (6 bases). V lost 6 bases, J lost 4 bases, and 23 bases lay in between. This CDR3 has 17 residues. Looked up from germline, CDR1 is MDHEN and CDR2 is SYDVKM. This CDR3 reads CASSLGKGGGWSDTQYF. The CDR3, as DNA: TGTGCCAGCAGCCTGGGCAAGGGCGGAGGGTGGTCAGATACGCAGTATTTT.

For the CDR3, the DNA is TGTGCCAGCAGTTTGCAGGGGGTATCTGGAAACACCATATATTTT. The encoded protein is CASSLQGVSGNTIYF. V usage is TRBV27 and J usage is TRBJ1-3, with 7 bases aligning to TRBD1. Germline V gene sequence: CDR1 MNHEY, CDR2 SMNVEV (reference sequence). V was clipped by 3 bases and J by 1 base; unmatched bases: 3. This CDR3 is 15 amino acids long.

V usage is TRBV29-1 and J usage is TRBJ2-5; 8 bases fit TRBD1. TRBJ2-7 matches the DNA end more closely, so the J call is doubtful. Per germline, CDR1 SQVTM and CDR2 ANQGSEA. This CDR3 is built from 14 residues. The CDR3 nucleotides are TGCAGCGTTGAGGGACAGGAGAGCCCCTACGAGCAGTACTTC. The encoded protein is CSVEGQESPYEQYF.

This sequence joins TRBV27 and TRBJ2-7, with D possibly matching TRBD2 (5 bases). V was cut by 3 bases and J by 3 bases, with 18 bases left in between. The germline gives CDR1 MNHEY, CDR2 SMNVEV (reference sequence). This CDR3 spans 16 amino acids. This CDR3 reads CASSFQPGMYRYEQYF. The CDR3 region has the DNA TGTGCCAGCAGTTTTCAGCCGGGAATGTACCGCTACGAGCAGTACTTC.

About this clone itself: The sample has other DNA sequences that encode this CDR3 too. The rearrangement joins TRBV19 to TRBJ2-5; D might be TRBD1 (6 bases). V was cut by 5 bases and J by 2 bases, with 12 bases left in between. The CDR3 loop spans 14 amino acids. The germline CDR1 and CDR2 sequences are LNHDA and SQIVND (reference sequence). CDR3 sequence reads: CASSPRTVQETQYF. CDR3 DNA: TGTGCCAGTAGTCCACGGACAGTTCAAGAGACCCAGTACTTC. Supplemented by reference TRBV19 and TRBJ2-5, the full variable domain reads DGGITQSPKYLFRKEGQNVTLSCEQNLNHDAMYWYRQDPGQGLRLIYYSQIVNDFQKGDIAEGYSVSREKKESFPLTVTSAQKNPTAFYLCASSPRTVQETQYFGPGTRLLVL.

The chain couples TRBV4-1 to TRBJ2-1, with 14 positions matching TRBD2. The V segment lost 4 bases and the J segment 14 bases; nucleotides outside the gene matches: 7. Per germline, CDR1 MGHRA and CDR2 YSYEKL. CDR3 length: 14 amino acids. The CDR3 DNA reads as TGCGCCAGCAGCCTCCAGACTAGCGGGAGGGAAGAGTTCTTC. Encoded protein: CASSLQTSGREEFF.

V is TRBV2 and J is TRBJ1-3, with D hard to call. Trimming took 7 bases from V and 3 from J, leaving 13 bases between them. Germline V gene lookup returns CDR1 SNHLY and CDR2 FYNNEI. This CDR3 region has 14 residues. DNA for the CDR3: TGTGCCAGCACTCAGCAGGCATTTGGAAACACCATATATTTT. This sequence encodes CASTQQAFGNTIYF.

V is TRBV11-2 and J is TRBJ2-1, with a tentative D call TRBD1 (5 bases). The CDR3 spans 14 residues. The germline V and J ends were trimmed by 7 bases and 4 bases, with 14 bases remaining between them. Germline lookup yields CDR1 SGHAT and CDR2 FQNNGV. CDR3 protein: CASTSGMLYNEQFF. CDR3 bases: TGTGCCAGCACCTCAGGGATGCTTTACAATGAGCAGTTCTTC.

This chain connects TRBV6-5 to TRBJ2-5, with 10 bases aligning to TRBD2. The V gene's germline CDR1 is MNHEY and CDR2 SVGAGI. With 0 bases clipped from V and 4 bases from J, the junction kept 5 bases outside the gene matches. The CDR3 runs 16 residues. CDR3 bases: TGTGCCAGCAGTTACTCGCCTAGCGGGAGTCGAGAGACCCAGTACTTC. This sequence encodes CASSYSPSGSRETQYF.

CDR3 residues: CASSGRAGEWETQYF. The CDR3 DNA sequence: TGTGCCAGCAGTGGGCGCGCGGGAGAGTGGGAGACCCAGTACTTC. The J gene is TRBJ2-5, the V gene TRBV6-1, with 7 positions matching TRBD2. V shed 4 bases, J shed 5 bases, and the junction held 10 bases outside the gene matches. The CDR3 has 15 residues. Germline loops: CDR1 MNHNS, CDR2 SASEGT.

The rearrangement uses TRBV18 and TRBJ2-1; 8 nucleotides align to TRBD2. The V gene end was trimmed by 4 bases and the J gene end by 2 bases; junction bases not matched to a gene: 7. Germline lookup yields CDR1 KGHSH and CDR2 LQKENI. The CDR3 covers 16 residues. The CDR3 sequence: CASSLWAGGTYNEQFF. The CDR3 DNA reads TGTGCCAGCTCACTTTGGGCGGGGGGAACCTACAATGAGCAGTTCTTC.

The rearrangement uses TRBV18 and TRBJ2-7; D remains ambiguous. CDR3 length: 13 amino acids. Germline values: CDR1 KGHSH, CDR2 LQKENI. Trimming took off 5 bases at V and 5 bases at J, with 13 bases between the two ends. The CDR3 loop reads CASSGDTPNEQYF. As DNA, the CDR3 is TGTGCCAGCTCAGGAGATACTCCTAACGAGCAGTACTTC.

The CDR3 DNA follows: TGTGCCAGCAGTTCTGGCGGGGTTGGGACAGATACGCAGTATTTT. It encodes CASSSGGVGTDTQYF. This chain connects TRBV28 to TRBJ2-3, with a possible D match to TRBD2 (6 bases). Per the germline V gene, CDR1 is MDHEN and CDR2 is SYDVKM. Trimming pared 4 bases from V and 3 bases from J, leaving 14 bases between. This CDR3 is 15 amino acids long.

The V gene is TRBV9, the J gene TRBJ1-1; D uncertain. CDR3 length: 14 residues. The germline V gene has CDR1 SGDLS and CDR2 YYNGEE. The V end was cut by 3 bases, the J end by 1 base, with 10 bases between. The CDR3 nucleotides read TGTGCCAGCAGCGCGGGAGGCGGGAACACTGAAGCTTTCTTT. This gives the protein CASSAGGGNTEAFF. Variable domain in full (rest from reference TRBV9 and TRBJ1-1): DSGVTQTPKHLITATGQRVTLRCSPRSGDLSVYWYQQSLDQGLQFLIQYYNGEERAKGNILERFSAQQFPDLHSELNLSSLELGDSALYFCASSAGGGNTEAFFGQGTRLTVV.

The chain uses TRBV6-4 and TRBJ1-2; D not certain. V lost 0 bases and J lost 2, with 4 bases in between. CDR3 size: 13 residues. Germline V gives CDR1 MRHNA, CDR2 SNTAGT. The CDR3 nucleotides are TGTGCCAGCAGTGACTCCCGGAACTATGGCTACACCTTC. This encodes CASSDSRNYGYTF.

The V and J genes are TRBV28 and TRBJ2-1; 7 positions match TRBD2. V gave up 6 bases and J gave up 9 bases; unmatched junction bases: 14. Germline CDR1 MDHEN, CDR2 SYDVKM. CDR3 length: 15 residues. In DNA, the CDR3 is TGTGCCAGCAGCCTGCTAGGGCGGGAGATGGGTGAGCAGTTCTTC. Translating gives CASSLLGREMGEQFF. Based on the CDR3 plus reference TRBV28 and TRBJ2-1, the full variable domain is DVKVTQSSRYLVKRTGEKVFLECVQDMDHENMFWYRQDPGLGLRLIYFSYDVKMKEKGDIPEGYSVSREKKERFSLILESASTNQTSMYLCASSLLGREMGEQFFGPGTRLTVL.

This chain links TRBV7-9 with TRBJ2-1, with TRBD2 as a possible D gene (6 bases). The CDR3 is 16 amino acids. The germline V and J ends were trimmed by 1 base and 4 bases, with 14 bases remaining between them. Germline V lookup: CDR1 SEHNR, CDR2 FQNEAQ (reference sequence). CDR3 DNA sequence: TGTGCCAGCAGCTTAGGGGTCGGCGGGATTTACAATGAGCAGTTCTTC. It is translated as CASSLGVGGIYNEQFF.

CDR3 region: CASSLWSSYNEQFF. CDR3 coding DNA: TGTGCCAGCAGCCTCTGGAGCTCCTACAATGAGCAGTTCTTC. The chain has TRBV5-4 and TRBJ2-1; D uncertain. V lost 4 bases and J 0 bases, leaving 8 bases between the germline ends. Germline V gene data show CDR1 as SGHNT and CDR2 as YYREEE (reference sequence). The CDR3 covers 14 residues.

The V call is TRBV13, the J call TRBJ2-1, with TRBD2 matching 12 bases. With 1 base clipped from V and 8 bases from J, the junction kept 9 bases outside the gene matches. The CDR3 is 17 residues long. Per germline, CDR1 PRHDT and CDR2 FYEKMQ (reference sequence). The CDR3: CASSLASSGRAGDEQFF. CDR3 DNA: TGTGCCAGCAGCTTAGCGTCTAGCGGGAGGGCTGGGGATGAGCAGTTCTTC.

V gene TRBV5-1 combines with J gene TRBJ2-3, with a weak D call TRBD2 (6 bases). From germline, CDR1 is SGHRS and CDR2 YFSETQ. V dropped 5 bases and J dropped 0 bases, with 22 bases sitting between them. The CDR3 runs 18 residues. The DNA of the CDR3 is TGCGCCAGCAGTGGGTTACGGGACTCTTCGGGTAGCACAGATACGCAGTATTTT. It is translated as CASSGLRDSSGSTDTQYF.

The gene calls are TRBV19 and TRBJ1-5, with D tentatively TRBD1 (5 bases). Looked up from germline, CDR1 is LNHDA and CDR2 is SQIVND (reference sequence). This CDR3 comprises 15 residues. The V end was cut by 7 bases, the J end by 5 bases, with 18 bases between. CDR3 sequence reads: CASKVGQNPYQPQHF. The CDR3 coding sequence is TGTGCCAGTAAGGTGGGGCAAAACCCTTATCAGCCCCAGCATTTT. The whole variable domain, remainder taken from reference TRBV19 and TRBJ1-5, is DGGITQSPKYLFRKEGQNVTLSCEQNLNHDAMYWYRQDPGQGLRLIYYSQIVNDFQKGDIAEGYSVSREKKESFPLTVTSAQKNPTAFYLCASKVGQNPYQPQHFGDGTRLSIL.

V is TRBV6-1 and J is TRBJ2-1; D call uncertain. Trimming removed 5 bases from V and 4 bases from J, with 15 bases in between. CDR1 is MNHNS, CDR2 SASEGT, per germline. This CDR3 is 15 amino acids long. CDR3 nucleotide sequence: TGTGCCAGCAGTCTGGCAGGCGACGTTTACAATGAGCAGTTCTTC. As protein: CASSLAGDVYNEQFF.